This paragraph reports one T cell receptor beta chain. Germline and junction disagree at one end, which may indicate a read error. This sample is part of a study of OX40 agonist ivuxolimab in advanced cancers. Produced via immunoSEQ multiplex PCR; TCRdb's table is partial and in-frame only. The sample lists 15,000 to 25,000 clones; about 89% were seen once. Germline CDR1 is SSHAT and CDR2 is FNYEAQ (reference sequence). This CDR3 region has 12 residues. The TCR was taken from an adult with an advanced solid tumor such as melanoma, head and neck, liver or kidney cancer. This sequence joins TRBV7-7 and TRBJ2-2; D is ambiguous. The sample in question was CD4+ or CD8+ T cells sorted from blood, obtained in a trial of the OX40 agonist ivuxolimab. The CDR3 here is CASSTVTGELFF. The CDR3 coding sequence is TGTGCTAGCAGCACGGTCACCGGGGAGCTGTTTTTT.